This passage covers 5 T cell receptor beta chains from one sample sequenced in a study of radiation and T cells in renal cell carcinoma. This table comes from immunoSEQ multiplex PCR, and its TCRdb copy is limited to in-frame clones, with some not included. There are 150,000 or so clones in the sample; approximately 82% occur only once, and roughly 25% lies in the top ten. Time point defined: baseline pretreatment blood. Treatment specified: 15 Gy SBRT to primary tumor, nephrectomy 4 weeks later. The source was blood, collected from a patient whose treatment included radiotherapy and nephrectomy. Receptor source: a woman aged 50 to 60 with renal cell carcinoma.

As to this clone: Compared with germline, one end of the junction differs, possibly owing to a read error. The genes are TRBV4-3 and TRBJ2-1; the D gene is possibly TRBD1 (10 bases). Germline V gene lookup returns CDR1 LGHNA and CDR2 YSLEER. The CDR3 loop spans 16 amino acids. CDR3 DNA: TGCGCCAGCAGCCAGGACAGGGGGAATAGCGGGGGCCTCCCAATCTTC. It encodes CASSQDRGNSGGLPIF.

This rearrangement joins TRBV9 to TRBJ2-2; possibly TRBD1 for D (6 bases). The V end was cut by 6 bases, the J end by 0 bases, with 9 bases between. Per the germline V gene, CDR1 is SGDLS and CDR2 is YYNGEE. This CDR3 has 14 amino acids. Written as DNA, the CDR3 is TGTGCCAGCAAGGACAGCCCGAACACCGGGGAGCTGTTTTTT. Its translation is CASKDSPNTGELFF.

The V and J genes are TRBV5-4 and TRBJ1-4, with D perhaps matching TRBD1 (5 bases). Trimming stripped 4 bases from V and 5 bases from J, with 12 bases between. This CDR3 has 14 residues. Germline values: CDR1 SGHNT, CDR2 YYREEE (reference sequence). CDR3 sequence reads: CASSAGLNNEKLFF. In nucleotides, the CDR3 is TGTGCCAGCAGCGCGGGACTGAACAATGAAAAACTGTTTTTT. The full variable domain, its missing parts supplied by reference TRBV5-4 and TRBJ1-4, is ETGVTQSPTHLIKTRGQQVTLRCSSQSGHNTVSWYQQALGQGPQFIFQYYREEENGRGNFPPRFSGLQFPNYSSELNVNALELDDSALYLCASSAGLNNEKLFFGSGTQLSVL.

The V gene is TRBV19, the J gene TRBJ2-2; D is ambiguous. Trimming shortened V by 6 bases and J by 6 bases, and 5 bases separated the two germline ends. The germline V gene has CDR1 LNHDA and CDR2 SQIVND (reference sequence). The CDR3 has 11 residues. The CDR3 DNA reads TGTGCCAGTAGCCCCGCCGGGGAGCTGTTTTTT. Its protein is CASSPAGELFF.

In its sample, this clone was seen a few times. The chain uses TRBV25-1 and TRBJ1-4; perhaps TRBD1 as D (5 bases). Germline values: CDR1 MGHDK, CDR2 SYGVNS. Trimming shortened V by 9 bases and J by 5 bases, and 10 bases separated the two germline ends. The CDR3 has 12 residues. The CDR3 region has the DNA TGTGCCAGTAGGCAGGGAAATGAAAAACTGTTTTTT. Protein: CASRQGNEKLFF.